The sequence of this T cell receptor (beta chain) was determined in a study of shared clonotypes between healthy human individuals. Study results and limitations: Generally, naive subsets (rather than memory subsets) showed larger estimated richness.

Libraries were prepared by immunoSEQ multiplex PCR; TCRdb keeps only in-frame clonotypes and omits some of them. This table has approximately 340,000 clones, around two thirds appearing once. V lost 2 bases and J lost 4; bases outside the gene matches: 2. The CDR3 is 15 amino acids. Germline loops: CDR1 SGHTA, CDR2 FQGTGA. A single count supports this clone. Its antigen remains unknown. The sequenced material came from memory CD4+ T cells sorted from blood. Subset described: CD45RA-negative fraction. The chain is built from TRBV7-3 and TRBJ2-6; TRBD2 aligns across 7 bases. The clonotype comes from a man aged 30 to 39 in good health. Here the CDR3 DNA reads TGTGCCAGCAGCTTAGCGGGAGCCGGGGCCAACGTCCTGACTTTC. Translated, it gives CASSLAGAGANVLTF.